This T cell receptor (beta chain) was identified during a study of blood T cell repertoires in COVID-19. Study-wide context: Sources were T cells, B-cell-depleted T cells, or PBMCs; the material itself was cDNA or gDNA.

There are 15 residues in the CDR3. V was shortened by 4 bases and J by 0 bases, with 11 bases between the two germline ends. CDR1 is SGHRS, CDR2 YFSETQ, per germline. Only in-frame clones appear in the TCRdb table, and some are missing; sequencing was by immunoSEQ multiplex PCR. The sample yields under 250,000 clones, roughly 80% seen once. The source of this sequence is a woman older than 75 with acute or convalescent COVID-19. The chain recombines TRBV5-1 with TRBJ2-1; the D is unclear. The sequencing sample was made of peripheral blood. DNA of the CDR3: TGCGCCAGCAGCCTGGAGCAGGTCTCCTACAATGAGCAGTTCTTC. Amino acid sequence: CASSLEQVSYNEQFF.